This T cell receptor (beta chain) was recorded in a study of blood T cell repertoires in COVID-19. Study at large: T cells, B-cell-depleted T cells, or PBMCs supplied cDNA or gDNA.

Here immunoSEQ multiplex PCR was the method, and the copy in TCRdb shows in-frame clones only, minus some. The table has roughly 140,000 clones, about 90% seen once. The CDR3 spans 14 residues. The germline gives CDR1 KGHDR, CDR2 SFDVKD. J was trimmed by 0 bases and V by 10 bases; bases with no gene match: 4. This TCR derives from a woman at least 80 years old with acute or convalescent COVID-19. What was sequenced was peripheral blood. This chain joins TRBV24-1 and TRBJ2-2; 7 bases agree with TRBD2. The CDR3 spells CATGGAANTGELFF. For the CDR3, the DNA is TGTGCCACGGGAGGGGCAGCGAACACCGGGGAGCTGTTTTTT.